This T cell receptor (beta chain) was recorded in a study of OX40 agonist ivuxolimab in advanced cancers. Overall study results and limits: Clonal expansion by week 6 occurred in CD4+ and CD8+ blood T cells (at 0.1 to 3.0 mg/kg).

TCRdb keeps only in-frame clones here, not all; method: immunoSEQ multiplex PCR. Of under 85,000 clones listed, around 86% are singletons. This clone has more than one count but fewer than ten. Antigen: not known. The CDR3 totals 13 residues. The germline V gene has CDR1 GTSNPN and CDR2 SVGIG (reference sequence). Deletions cut 2 bases from V and 1 base from J, with 8 bases between. The chain recombines TRBV30 with TRBJ1-1, with D hard to call. Source: CD4+ or CD8+ T cells sorted from blood, taken in a trial of the OX40 agonist ivuxolimab. This sequence originates from an adult with an advanced solid tumor such as melanoma, head and neck, liver or kidney cancer. Here the CDR3 DNA reads TGTGCCTGGAGTTGGGCGGCGAACACTGAAGCTTTCTTT. Translated: CAWSWAANTEAFF.